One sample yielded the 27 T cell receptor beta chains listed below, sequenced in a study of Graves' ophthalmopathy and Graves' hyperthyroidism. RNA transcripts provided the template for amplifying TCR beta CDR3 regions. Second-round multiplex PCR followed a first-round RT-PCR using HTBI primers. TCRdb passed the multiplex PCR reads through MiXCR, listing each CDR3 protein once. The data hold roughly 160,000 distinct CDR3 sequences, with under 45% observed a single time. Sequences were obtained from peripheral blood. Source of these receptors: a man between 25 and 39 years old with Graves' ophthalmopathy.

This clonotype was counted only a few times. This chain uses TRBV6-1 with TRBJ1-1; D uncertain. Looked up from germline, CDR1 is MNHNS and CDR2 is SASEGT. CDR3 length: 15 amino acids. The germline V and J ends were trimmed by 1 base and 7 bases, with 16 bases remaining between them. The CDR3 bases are TGTGCCAGCAGTGAAGGGACTCCCGTGAGCGGTGAAGCTTTCTTT. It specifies CASSEGTPVSGEAFF.

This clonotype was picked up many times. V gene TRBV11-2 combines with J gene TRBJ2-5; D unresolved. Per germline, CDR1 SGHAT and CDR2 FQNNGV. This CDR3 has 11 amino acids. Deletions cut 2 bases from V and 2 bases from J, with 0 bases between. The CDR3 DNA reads TGTGCCAGCAGCTTACAAGAGACCCAGTACTTC. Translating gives CASSLQETQYF.

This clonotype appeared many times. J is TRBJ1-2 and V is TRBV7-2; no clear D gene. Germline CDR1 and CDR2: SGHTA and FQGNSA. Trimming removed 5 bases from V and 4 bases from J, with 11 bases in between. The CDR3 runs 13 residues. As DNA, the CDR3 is TGTGCCAGCAGCCCTCTCGAGAGCTATGGCTACACCTTC. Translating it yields CASSPLESYGYTF.

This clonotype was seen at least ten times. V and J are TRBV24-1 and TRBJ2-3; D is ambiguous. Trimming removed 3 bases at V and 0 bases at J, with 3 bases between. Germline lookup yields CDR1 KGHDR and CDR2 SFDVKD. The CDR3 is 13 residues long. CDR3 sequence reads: CATSDGSTDTQYF. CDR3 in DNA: TGTGCCACCAGTGATGGCAGCACAGATACGCAGTATTTT.

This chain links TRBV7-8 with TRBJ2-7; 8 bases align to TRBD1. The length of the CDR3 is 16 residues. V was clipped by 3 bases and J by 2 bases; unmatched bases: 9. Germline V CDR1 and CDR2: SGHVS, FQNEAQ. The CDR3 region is CASSFKGGQGPYEQYF. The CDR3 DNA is TGTGCCAGCAGCTTTAAGGGTGGACAGGGACCCTACGAGCAGTACTTC. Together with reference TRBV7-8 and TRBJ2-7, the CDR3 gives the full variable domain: GAGVSQSPRYKVAKRGQDVALRCDPISGHVSLFWYQQALGQGPEFLTYFQNEAQLDKSGLPSDRFFAERPEGSVSTLKIQRTQQEDSAVYLCASSFKGGQGPYEQYFGPGTRLTVT.

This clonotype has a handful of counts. CDR3 nucleotide sequence: TGTGCCAGCATCTTCTCCGGGAACACCGGGGAGCTGTTTTTT. It encodes CASIFSGNTGELFF. This sequence joins TRBV11-2 and TRBJ2-2; unclear D gene. Germline V gene lookup returns CDR1 SGHAT and CDR2 FQNNGV. The germline V and J ends were trimmed by 7 bases and 1 base, with 10 bases remaining between them. This CDR3 contains 14 residues.

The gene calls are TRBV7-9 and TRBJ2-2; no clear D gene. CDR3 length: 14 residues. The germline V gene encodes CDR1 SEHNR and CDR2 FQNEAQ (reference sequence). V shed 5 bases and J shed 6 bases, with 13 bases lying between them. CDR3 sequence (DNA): TGTGCCAGCAGCCCAACTCTGTTTTCCGGGGAGCTGTTTTTT. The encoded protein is CASSPTLFSGELFF.

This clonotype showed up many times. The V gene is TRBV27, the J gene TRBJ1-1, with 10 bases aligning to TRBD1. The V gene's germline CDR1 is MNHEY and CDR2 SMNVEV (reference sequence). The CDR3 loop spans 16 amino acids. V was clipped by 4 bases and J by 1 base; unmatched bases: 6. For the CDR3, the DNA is TGTGCCAGCAGTTCCAGACAGGGGGCTTGGAACACTGAAGCTTTCTTT. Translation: CASSSRQGAWNTEAFF.

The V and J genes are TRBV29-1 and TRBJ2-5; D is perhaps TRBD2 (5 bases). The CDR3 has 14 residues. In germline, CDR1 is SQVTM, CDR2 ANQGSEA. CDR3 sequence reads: CTAFDLGAQETQYF. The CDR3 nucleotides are TGCACCGCGTTCGATTTGGGAGCACAAGAGACCCAGTACTTC.

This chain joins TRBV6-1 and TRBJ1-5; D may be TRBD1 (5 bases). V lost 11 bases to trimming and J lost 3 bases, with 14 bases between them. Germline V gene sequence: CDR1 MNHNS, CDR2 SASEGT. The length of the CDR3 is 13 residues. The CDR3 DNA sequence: TGTGCCGGGGGATTGGACTCCAATCAGCCCCAGCATTTT. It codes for CAGGLDSNQPQHF.

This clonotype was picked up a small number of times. The CDR3 DNA is TGTGCCACCAGCATGGGACTATCCCCATACGAGCAGTACTTC. Translating it yields CATSMGLSPYEQYF. The rearrangement joins TRBV15 to TRBJ2-7; 7 bases align to TRBD2. This CDR3 spans 14 amino acids. The trim removed 4 bases at V and 4 bases at J, leaving 7 bases unmatched. Germline-derived CDR1 and CDR2 are LNHNV and YYDKDF (reference sequence).

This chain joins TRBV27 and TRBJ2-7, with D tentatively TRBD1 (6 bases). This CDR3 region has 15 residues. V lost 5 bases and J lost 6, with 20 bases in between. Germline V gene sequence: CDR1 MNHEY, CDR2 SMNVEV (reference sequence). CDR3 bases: TGTGCCAGCAGTCTCTTATCGACAGGCTTGGGCGAGCAGTACTTC. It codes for CASSLLSTGLGEQYF.

The CDR3 DNA sequence: TGTGCCAGCAGCGTTGGGACAGATATGTACGAGCAGTACTTC. It yields the protein CASSVGTDMYEQYF. The rearrangement uses TRBV6-1 and TRBJ2-7, with 7 bases matching TRBD1. The CDR3 length is 14 residues. J lost 4 bases, V lost 6 bases, and 9 bases had no gene match. Germline CDR1 and CDR2: MNHNS and SASEGT.

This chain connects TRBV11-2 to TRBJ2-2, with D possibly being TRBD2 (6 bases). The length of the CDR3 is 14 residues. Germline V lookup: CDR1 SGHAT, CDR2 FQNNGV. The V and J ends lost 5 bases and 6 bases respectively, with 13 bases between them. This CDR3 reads CASSPGGAPGELFF. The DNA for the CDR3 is TGTGCCAGCAGCCCCGGGGGAGCGCCCGGGGAGCTGTTTTTT.

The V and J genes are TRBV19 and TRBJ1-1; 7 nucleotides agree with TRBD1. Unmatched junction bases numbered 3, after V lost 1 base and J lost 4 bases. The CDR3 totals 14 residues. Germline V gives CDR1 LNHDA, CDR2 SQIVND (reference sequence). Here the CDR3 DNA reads TGTGCCAGTAGTATAGGCAGGGGGGTCACTGAAGCTTTCTTT. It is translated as CASSIGRGVTEAFF.

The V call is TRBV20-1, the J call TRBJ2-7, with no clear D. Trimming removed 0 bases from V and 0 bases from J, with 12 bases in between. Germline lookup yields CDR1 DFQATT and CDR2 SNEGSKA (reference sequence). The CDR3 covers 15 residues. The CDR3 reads CSARDPNSSSYEQYF. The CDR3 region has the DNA TGCAGTGCTAGAGATCCTAACAGCAGCTCCTACGAGCAGTACTTC.

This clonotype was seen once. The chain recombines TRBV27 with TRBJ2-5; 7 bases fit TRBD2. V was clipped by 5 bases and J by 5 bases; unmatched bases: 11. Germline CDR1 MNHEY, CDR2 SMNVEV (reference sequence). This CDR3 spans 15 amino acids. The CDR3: CASSPLSGGKETQYF. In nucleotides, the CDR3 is TGTGCCAGCAGTCCTCTCTCGGGGGGTAAGGAGACCCAGTACTTC.

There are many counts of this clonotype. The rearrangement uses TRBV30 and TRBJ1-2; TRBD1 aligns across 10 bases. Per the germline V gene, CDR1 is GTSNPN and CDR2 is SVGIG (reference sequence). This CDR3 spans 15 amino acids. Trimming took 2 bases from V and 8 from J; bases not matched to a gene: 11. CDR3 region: CAWSKGTGATTGYTF. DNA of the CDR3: TGTGCCTGGAGTAAAGGGACAGGGGCCACCACCGGCTACACCTTC.

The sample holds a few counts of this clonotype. CDR3: CASSNVGGWFQETQYF. The CDR3 coding sequence is TGTGCCAGCAGCAATGTGGGGGGATGGTTTCAAGAGACCCAGTACTTC. The chain recombines TRBV7-2 with TRBJ2-5; possible D gene TRBD2, 6 bases. V was shortened by 5 bases and J by 2 bases, with 18 bases between the two germline ends. The CDR3 spans 16 residues. Germline V gene sequence: CDR1 SGHTA, CDR2 FQGNSA.

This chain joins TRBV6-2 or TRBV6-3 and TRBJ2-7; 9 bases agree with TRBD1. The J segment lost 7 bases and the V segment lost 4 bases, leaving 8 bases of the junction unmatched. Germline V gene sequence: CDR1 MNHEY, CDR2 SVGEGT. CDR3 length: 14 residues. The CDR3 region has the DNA TGTGCCAGCAGTTTCCGGACAGGGGAAAGGGAGCAGTACTTC. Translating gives CASSFRTGEREQYF.

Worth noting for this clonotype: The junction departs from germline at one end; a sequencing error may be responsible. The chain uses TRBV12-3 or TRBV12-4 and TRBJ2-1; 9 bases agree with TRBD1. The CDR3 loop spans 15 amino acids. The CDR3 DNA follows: TGTGTCAGCAGTAGGACAGGGGCTCACTACAATGAGCAGTTCTTC. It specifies CVSSRTGAHYNEQFF.

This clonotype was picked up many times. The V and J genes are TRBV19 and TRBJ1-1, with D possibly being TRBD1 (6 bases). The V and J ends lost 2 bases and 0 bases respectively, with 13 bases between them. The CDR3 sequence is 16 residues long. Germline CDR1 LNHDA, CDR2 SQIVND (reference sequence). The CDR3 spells CASSISVAGVNTEAFF. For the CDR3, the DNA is TGTGCCAGTAGTATAAGCGTGGCAGGGGTGAACACTGAAGCTTTCTTT. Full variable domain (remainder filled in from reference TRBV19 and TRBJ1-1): DGGITQSPKYLFRKEGQNVTLSCEQNLNHDAMYWYRQDPGQGLRLIYYSQIVNDFQKGDIAEGYSVSREKKESFPLTVTSAQKNPTAFYLCASSISVAGVNTEAFFGQGTRLTVV.

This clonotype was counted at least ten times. This chain's CDR3 is CASSSETANQPQHF. CDR3 DNA: TGTGCCAGCAGTTCAGAGACAGCCAATCAGCCCCAGCATTTT. The chain employs TRBV12-3 or TRBV12-4 and TRBJ1-5, with D maybe TRBD1 (5 bases). The CDR3 totals 14 residues. V was trimmed by 4 bases and J by 3 bases, leaving 10 bases between them.

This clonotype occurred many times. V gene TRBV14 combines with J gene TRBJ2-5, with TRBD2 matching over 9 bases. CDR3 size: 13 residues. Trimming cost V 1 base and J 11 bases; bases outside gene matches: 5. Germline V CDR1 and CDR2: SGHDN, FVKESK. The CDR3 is CASSQGLAAFQYF. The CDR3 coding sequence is TGTGCCAGCAGCCAAGGACTAGCGGCTTTTCAGTACTTC.

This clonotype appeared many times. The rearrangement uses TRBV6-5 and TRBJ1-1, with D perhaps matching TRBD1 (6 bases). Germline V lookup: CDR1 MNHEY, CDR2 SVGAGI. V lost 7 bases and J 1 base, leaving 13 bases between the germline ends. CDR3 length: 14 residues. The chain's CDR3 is CASTLRGGNTEAFF. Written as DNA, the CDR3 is TGTGCCAGCACTCTAAGAGGGGGGAACACTGAAGCTTTCTTT.

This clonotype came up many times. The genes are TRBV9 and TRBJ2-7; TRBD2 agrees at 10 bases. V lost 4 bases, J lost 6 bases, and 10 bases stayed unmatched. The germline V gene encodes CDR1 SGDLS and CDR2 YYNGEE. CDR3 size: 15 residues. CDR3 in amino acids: CASSSSGSSTGEQYF. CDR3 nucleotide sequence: TGTGCCAGCAGCTCTAGCGGGAGTTCGACTGGCGAGCAGTACTTC.

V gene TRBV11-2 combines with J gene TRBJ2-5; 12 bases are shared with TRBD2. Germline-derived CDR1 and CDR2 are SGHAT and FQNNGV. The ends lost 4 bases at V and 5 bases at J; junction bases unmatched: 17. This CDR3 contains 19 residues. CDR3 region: CASSYPLPGGTSGRETQYF. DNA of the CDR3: TGTGCCAGCAGCTATCCCCTCCCCGGGGGGACTAGCGGGCGGGAGACCCAGTACTTC.